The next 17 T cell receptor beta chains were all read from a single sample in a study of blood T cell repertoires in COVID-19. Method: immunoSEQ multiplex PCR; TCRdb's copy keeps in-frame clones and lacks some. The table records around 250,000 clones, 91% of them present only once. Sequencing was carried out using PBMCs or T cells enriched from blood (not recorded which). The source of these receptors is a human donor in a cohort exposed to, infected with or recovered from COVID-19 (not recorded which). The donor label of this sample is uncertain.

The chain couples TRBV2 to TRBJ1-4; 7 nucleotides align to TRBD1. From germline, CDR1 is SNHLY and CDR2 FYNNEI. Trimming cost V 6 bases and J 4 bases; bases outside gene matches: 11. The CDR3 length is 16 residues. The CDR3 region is CASRQGPQTGNEKLFF. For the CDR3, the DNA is TGTGCCAGCAGACAGGGGCCCCAAACGGGTAATGAAAAACTGTTTTTT.

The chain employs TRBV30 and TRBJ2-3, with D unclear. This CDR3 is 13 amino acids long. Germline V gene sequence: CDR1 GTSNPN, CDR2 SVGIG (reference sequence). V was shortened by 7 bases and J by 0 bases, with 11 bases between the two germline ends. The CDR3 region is CASHGTSTDTQYF. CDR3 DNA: TGTGCCTCCCATGGTACTAGCACAGATACGCAGTATTTT.

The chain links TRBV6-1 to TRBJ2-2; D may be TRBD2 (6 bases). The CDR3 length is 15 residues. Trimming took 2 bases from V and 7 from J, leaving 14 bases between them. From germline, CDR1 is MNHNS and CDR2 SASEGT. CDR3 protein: CASSEIRAGIGELFF. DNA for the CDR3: TGTGCCAGCAGTGAAATTCGGGCGGGAATCGGGGAGCTGTTTTTT.

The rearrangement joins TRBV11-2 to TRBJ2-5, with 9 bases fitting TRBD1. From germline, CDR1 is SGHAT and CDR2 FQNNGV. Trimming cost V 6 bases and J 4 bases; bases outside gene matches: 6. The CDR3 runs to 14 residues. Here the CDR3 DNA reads TGTGCCAGCAGACCGACAGGGGGGATAGAGACCCAGTACTTC. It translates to CASRPTGGIETQYF.

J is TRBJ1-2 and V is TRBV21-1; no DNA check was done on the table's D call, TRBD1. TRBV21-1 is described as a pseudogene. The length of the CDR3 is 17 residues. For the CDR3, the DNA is TGTGCCAGCAGCACTCCCGACCGGGACACCTTTAACTATGGCTACACCTTC. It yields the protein CASSTPDRDTFNYGYTF.

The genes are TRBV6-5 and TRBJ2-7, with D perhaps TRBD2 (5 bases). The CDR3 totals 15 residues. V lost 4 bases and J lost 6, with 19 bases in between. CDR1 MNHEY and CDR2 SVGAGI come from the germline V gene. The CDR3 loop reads CASSSPGVLRSEQYF. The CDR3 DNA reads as TGTGCCAGCAGTTCTCCCGGGGTACTAAGGAGCGAGCAGTACTTC.

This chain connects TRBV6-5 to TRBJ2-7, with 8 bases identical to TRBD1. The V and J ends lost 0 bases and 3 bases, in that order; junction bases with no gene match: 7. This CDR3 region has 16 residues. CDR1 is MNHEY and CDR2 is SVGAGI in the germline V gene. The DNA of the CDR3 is TGTGCCAGCAGTTACTCTCCTGGGACAGGACACTACGAGCAGTACTTC. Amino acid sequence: CASSYSPGTGHYEQYF.

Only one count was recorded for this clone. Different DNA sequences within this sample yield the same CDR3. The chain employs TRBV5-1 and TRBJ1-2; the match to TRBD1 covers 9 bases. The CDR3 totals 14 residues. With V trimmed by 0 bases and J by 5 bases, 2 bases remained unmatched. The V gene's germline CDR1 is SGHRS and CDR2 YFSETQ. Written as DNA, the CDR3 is TGCGCCAGCAGCTTGGATGGACAGGGGTATGGCTACACCTTC. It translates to CASSLDGQGYGYTF.

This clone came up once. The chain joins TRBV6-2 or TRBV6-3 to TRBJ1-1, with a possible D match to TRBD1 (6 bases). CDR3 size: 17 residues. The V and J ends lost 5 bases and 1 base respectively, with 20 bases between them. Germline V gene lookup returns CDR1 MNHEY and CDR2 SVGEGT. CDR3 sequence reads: CASSTSPWGHPNTEAFF. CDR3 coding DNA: TGTGCCAGCAGTACCTCTCCCTGGGGACACCCGAACACTGAAGCTTTCTTT.

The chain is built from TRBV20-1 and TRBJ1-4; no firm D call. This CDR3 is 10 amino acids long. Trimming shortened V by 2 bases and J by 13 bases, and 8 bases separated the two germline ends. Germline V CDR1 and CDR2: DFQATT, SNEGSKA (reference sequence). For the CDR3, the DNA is TGCAGTGCTAGAATTGGGAGACTGTTTTTT. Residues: CSARIGRLFF.

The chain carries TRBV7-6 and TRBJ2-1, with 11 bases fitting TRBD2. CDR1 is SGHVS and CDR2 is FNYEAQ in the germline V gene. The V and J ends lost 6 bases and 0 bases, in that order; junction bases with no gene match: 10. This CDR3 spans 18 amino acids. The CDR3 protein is CASSPGTSGAFSYNEQFF. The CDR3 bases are TGTGCCAGCAGTCCGGGGACTAGCGGTGCCTTCTCCTACAATGAGCAGTTCTTC.

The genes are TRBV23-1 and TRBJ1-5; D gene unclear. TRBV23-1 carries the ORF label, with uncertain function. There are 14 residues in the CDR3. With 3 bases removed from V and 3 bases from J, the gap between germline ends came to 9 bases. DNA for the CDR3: TGCGCCAGCAGTCACCGGGTGCCCAATCAGCCCCAGCATTTT. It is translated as CASSHRVPNQPQHF.

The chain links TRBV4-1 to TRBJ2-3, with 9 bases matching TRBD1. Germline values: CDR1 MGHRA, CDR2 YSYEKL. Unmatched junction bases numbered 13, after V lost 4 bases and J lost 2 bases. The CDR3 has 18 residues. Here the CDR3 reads CASSPGTGFAFHTDTQYF. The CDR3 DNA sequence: TGCGCCAGCAGCCCCGGGACAGGGTTCGCTTTCCACACAGATACGCAGTATTTT.

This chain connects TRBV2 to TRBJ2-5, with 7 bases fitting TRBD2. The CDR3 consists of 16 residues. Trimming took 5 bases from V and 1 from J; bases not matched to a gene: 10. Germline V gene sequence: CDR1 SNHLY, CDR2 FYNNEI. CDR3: CASSTSGGGVQETQYF. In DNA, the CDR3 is TGTGCCAGCAGTACCTCTGGCGGGGGAGTCCAAGAGACCCAGTACTTC.

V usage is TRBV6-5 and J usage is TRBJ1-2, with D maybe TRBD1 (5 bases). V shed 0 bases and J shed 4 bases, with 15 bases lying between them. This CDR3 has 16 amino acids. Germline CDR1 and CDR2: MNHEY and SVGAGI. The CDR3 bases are TGTGCCAGCAGTTACTCCGGTGGGGGGTCCTTCTATGGCTACACCTTC. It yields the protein CASSYSGGGSFYGYTF.

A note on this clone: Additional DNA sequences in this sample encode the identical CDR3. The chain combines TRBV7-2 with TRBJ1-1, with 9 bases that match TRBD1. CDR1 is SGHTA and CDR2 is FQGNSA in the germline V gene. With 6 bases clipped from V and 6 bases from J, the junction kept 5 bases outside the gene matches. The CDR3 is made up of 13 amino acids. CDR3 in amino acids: CASRRDRVAEAFF. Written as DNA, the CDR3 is TGTGCCAGCAGACGGGACAGGGTGGCTGAAGCTTTCTTT. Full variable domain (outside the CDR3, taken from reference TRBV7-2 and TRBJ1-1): GAGVSQSPSNKVTEKGKDVELRCDPISGHTALYWYRQSLGQGLEFLIYFQGNSAPDKSGLPSDRFSAERTGGSVSTLTIQRTQQEDSAVYLCASRRDRVAEAFFGQGTRLTVV.

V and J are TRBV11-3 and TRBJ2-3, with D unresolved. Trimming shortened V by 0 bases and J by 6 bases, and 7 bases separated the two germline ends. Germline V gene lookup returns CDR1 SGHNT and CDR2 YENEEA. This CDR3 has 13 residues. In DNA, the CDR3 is TGTGCCAGCAGCTTAGAGTCGAGGGATACGCAGTATTTT. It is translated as CASSLESRDTQYF.